The table lists the clone carrying this T cell receptor (beta chain) with many counts. Its antigen is unidentified. TCRdb ran MiXCR on the 5' RACE reads and lists one entry per CDR3 protein. Among 220,000 or so distinct CDR3 sequences listed, about 10% were seen once. This sample is drawn from a study of CD8 T cells in ankylosing spondylitis. General observations from the study: The study looked at matched synovial fluid samples from ankylosing spondylitis patients. Disease-linked clones were reported to be significantly enriched there. Those disease-linked clones were CD8+; they were also relatively rare in peripheral blood.

The CDR3 is 16 residues long. Germline-derived CDR1 and CDR2 are SGHVS and FQNEAQ. V lost 2 bases and J lost 0, with 11 bases in between. The clonotype was recovered from a male donor with ankylosing spondylitis or in good health (not recorded which). Sequenced: blood, either unsorted or a sorted T cell fraction (not recorded which). The rearrangement links TRBV7-8 to TRBJ1-5, with D tentatively TRBD1 (5 bases). CDR3 region: CASSLWRGDSNQPQHF. CDR3 DNA sequence: TGTGCCAGCAGCTTATGGAGAGGGGATAGCAATCAGCCCCAGCATTTT.